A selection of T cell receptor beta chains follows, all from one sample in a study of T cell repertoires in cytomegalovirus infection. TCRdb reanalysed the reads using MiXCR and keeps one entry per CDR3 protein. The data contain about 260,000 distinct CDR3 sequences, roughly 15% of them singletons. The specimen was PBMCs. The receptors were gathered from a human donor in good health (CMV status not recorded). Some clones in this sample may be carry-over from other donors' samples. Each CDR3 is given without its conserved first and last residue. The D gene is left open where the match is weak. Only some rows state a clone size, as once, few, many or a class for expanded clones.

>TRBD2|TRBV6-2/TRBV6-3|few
ASTTGGAGSYNEQF
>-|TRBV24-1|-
ATSDPQGGGYT
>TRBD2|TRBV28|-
ASSLYSSGIDEQY
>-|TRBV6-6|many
ASSSRGAGNTIY
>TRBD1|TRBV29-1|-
SVDRGRGNEQF
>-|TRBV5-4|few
ASSLPKGTHTEAF
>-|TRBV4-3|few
ASSQIERTYEQY
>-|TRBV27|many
ASSLSTDNEQF
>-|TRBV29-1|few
SSGGPGELF
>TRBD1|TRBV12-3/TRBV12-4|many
ASSSGILTGSEQY
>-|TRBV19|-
ASNGGHSAKNIQY
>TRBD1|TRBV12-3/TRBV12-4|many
ASRYGTASNQPQH
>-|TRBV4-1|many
ASSQGRFYEQY
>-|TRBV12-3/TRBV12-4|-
ASSSLAENTGELF
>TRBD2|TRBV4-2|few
ASSPTSRSTDTQY
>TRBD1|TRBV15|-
ATSRQGGWEKLF
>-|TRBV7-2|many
ASSPVNEQF
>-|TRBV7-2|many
ASSFPVAGETQY
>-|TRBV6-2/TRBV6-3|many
ASSYQVRAAREMETQY
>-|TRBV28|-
ASSFRGTANTIY
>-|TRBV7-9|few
ASSSTMGRSGYT
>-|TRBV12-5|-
ASGLKREQGGSPLH
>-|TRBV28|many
ASSLLGGTAKNIQY
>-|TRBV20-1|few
SALRRTLGTYNEQF
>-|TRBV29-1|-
SVALANRPTGELF
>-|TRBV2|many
ASKPGGSAGGYT
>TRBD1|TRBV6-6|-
ASSPDRQRMPQH
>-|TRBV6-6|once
ASSYSPDVGNTIY
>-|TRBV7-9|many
ASSSLRYNEQF
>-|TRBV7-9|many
ASSQPLWTGELF
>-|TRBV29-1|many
SGGGWGTEAF
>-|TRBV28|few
ATRQVPGGLH
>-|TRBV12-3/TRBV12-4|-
ASSFTVGGSGANVLT
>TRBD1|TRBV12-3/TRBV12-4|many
ASSEGQGLQPQH
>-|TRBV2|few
ASNTEAF
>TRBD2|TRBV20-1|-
SARRGLDEQY
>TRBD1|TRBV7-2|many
ASSSTGGGTEAF
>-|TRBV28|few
ASRTGQLYEQY
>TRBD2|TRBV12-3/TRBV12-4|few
ASSLTLAGVGNEQF
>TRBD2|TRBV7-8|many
ASSLAPAGDGDTQY
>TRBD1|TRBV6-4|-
ASSDSIGGDTQY
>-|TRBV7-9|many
ASSRGAGEQF
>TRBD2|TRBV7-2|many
ASSLRSLGGSNTGELF
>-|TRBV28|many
ASSLPRAAVFNQPQH
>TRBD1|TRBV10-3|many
ASQSGQMNTEAF
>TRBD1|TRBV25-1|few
ASSGGQGGRLRGNQPQH
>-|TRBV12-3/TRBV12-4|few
ASSLIRARDTQY
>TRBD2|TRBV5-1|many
ASSLVGLAGSRETQY
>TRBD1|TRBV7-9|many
ASSSGQLKNQPQH
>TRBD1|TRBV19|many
ASSISGQGGSYNEQF
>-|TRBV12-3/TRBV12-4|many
ASSFQADTQY
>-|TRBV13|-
ASSARTENYQETQY
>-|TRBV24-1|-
ATSDPEGRDEQY
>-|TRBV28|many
ASSYVSGAQPQH
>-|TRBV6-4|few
ASSDSSQGNTGELF